The T cell receptor beta chain described here comes from a study of identical twins (dated by TCRdb to 2016 to 2017). Regarding the complete study: The study deep-sequenced TCR alpha and beta repertoires from monozygotic twins, unrelated adults of various ages and cord blood to test whether fetal clonotypes persist. To rule out contamination, the twin experiments were replicated at different times with different library preparation protocols.

Libraries were constructed by 5' RACE. Sequenced using an Illumina HiSeq 2000. Template switching introduced a universal primer binding site; the final cDNA contained a unique molecular identifier, enabling accurate counting of TCR cDNA molecules. First-strand cDNA for TCR alpha and beta chains was synthesized from specific primers in the conserved constant-segment region. To control for contamination, every cDNA library carried two barcodes: a SMART-Mk sample barcode plus Illumina barcodes. TruSeq adapter sequences along with Illumina sample barcodes were introduced in two successive PCR steps. Sequencing of the TCR alpha and beta cDNA libraries was done on the Illumina HiSeq platform using custom primers. As for the authors' bioinformatics: Unique molecular identifiers were extracted from raw reads with MiGEC, and CDR3 positions were determined with MiXCR. Recombination models were inferred per individual with the repgenHMM and IGoR tools using an EM algorithm. The tcR package in R was used for shared clonotype analysis, with sharing normalized by the product of cloneset sizes. To study raw recombination without the effects of thymic and clonal selection, out-of-frame nonproductive sequences were analyzed. TCRdb cleaned the public reads at Q25 with fastp, built clones with MiXCR and kept in-frame beta chains. Entries are consolidated by CDR3 protein sequence, retaining the most common genes and DNA. The V and J calls shown here were made by TCRdb, not taken from the authors' results. This sample comprises hundreds of thousands of distinct CDR3 sequences, roughly an eighth of them detected only once. The biggest ten clones account for 6% to 9% of the sample.

This clonotype was seen many times. No cognate antigen has been identified for it. Base quality data are lacking; no much larger clone is found one base away. All donors were healthy Caucasians. Three pairs of female monozygotic twins, all aged 18 to 29 years, were included in the twin cohort. CD4+ and CD8+ T cell populations were isolated with positive isolation kits from Invitrogen. Results the study describes overall, beyond this receptor: Abundant cord blood beta clonotypes carried fewer insertions; young adult naive repertoires showed a weaker similar trend, while memory repertoires showed none. The excess sharing between twins in beta out-of-frame sequences was weaker because fewer shared sequences reduced the signal-to-noise ratio. Compared with coincidental sharing between unrelated individuals, out-of-frame TCR alpha sequences shared between twins showed an excess of sequences with low generation probability. Invariant T cells such as MAIT and iNKT could partly confound zero-insertion analyses, though diverse VJ usage argued against this for most clonotypes. Recombination models systematically underestimated out-of-frame TCR alpha sharing in monozygotic twins but agreed with sharing between unrelated individuals. Because the same donors could not be followed over many years, the conclusions relied on cross-sectional statistical analysis.

Its CDR3 holds 13 amino acids, cysteine through phenylalanine. Left in the record is the CDR3 DNA by itself, 39 bases read in frame from the first base. The V and J ends are trimmed by 6 bases and 4 bases, leaving 11 bases between them. CDR1 and CDR2 are drawn from the germline V gene (reference sequence): MNHEY, SMNVEV. These data also formed part of another study, on yellow fever vaccine responses in identical twins. That second publication adds: According to the authors, the vaccine-induced T cell response in identical twins seemed to be partly convergent and partly specific to each individual. In identical twins, the study followed T cell clones that responded to the vaccine with precision.

The TCR sequence derives from a woman aged 18-35 years in good health. The rearranged chain carries TRBV27 and TRBJ2-3, with the identity of the D gene unclear. The source material was CD8+ T cells sorted from blood. The CDR3 region: CASSLGLADTQYF. The DNA reads TGTGCCAGCAGCTTAGGGTTGGCAGATACGCAGTATTTT.